The rows below give T cell receptor beta chains drawn from one sample of a study of read filtering for tumor transcriptome and immune sequencing. MiXCR was run by TCRdb on the reads, yielding one entry per CDR3 protein. The sample consists of 30,000 to 45,000 distinct CDR3 sequences, approximately 14% of them appearing once. The sample consisted of a population of CD138-negative cells sorted from bone marrow. The receptors here all came from a donor at least 40 years old with multiple myeloma. Both conserved end residues are part of each CDR3. A D gene is named only where the DNA matches it firmly. Some rows have no size entry. The others give once, few or many, or a class for an expanded clone.

TRBD1	TRBV27	TRBJ1-6	NA	CASSVDRVKSSYNSPLHF	TGTGCCAGCAGTGTCGACAGGGTCAAAAGCTCCTATAATTCACCCCTCCACTTT
TRBD1	TRBV9	TRBJ2-7	few	CASSVLPQGNDEQYF	TGTGCCAGCAGCGTACTCCCACAGGGGAACGACGAGCAGTACTTC
TRBD2	TRBV3-1	TRBJ2-5	many	CASSHAQAGEETQYF	TGTGCCAGCAGCCATGCCCAGGCGGGGGAAGAGACCCAGTACTTC
NA	TRBV10-3	TRBJ2-1	few	CAISELRDNEQFF	TGTGCCATCAGTGAGTTGAGGGACAATGAGCAGTTCTTC
TRBD2	TRBV6-6	TRBJ2-1	many	CASSYGLAGYNEQFF	TGTGCCAGCAGTTACGGACTAGCGGGGTACAATGAGCAGTTCTTC
NA	TRBV5-1	TRBJ1-1	once	CASSLEGRMAFF	TGCGCCAGCAGCTTGGAGGGTAGGATGGCTTTCTTT
NA	TRBV5-1	TRBJ1-1	medium-sized	CASSPREGGNTEAFF	TGCGCCAGCAGTCCCCGTGAAGGCGGGAACACTGAAGCTTTCTTT
TRBD2	TRBV6-2/TRBV6-3	TRBJ2-1	many	CASSYSLVAGEDRNEQFF	TGTGCCAGCAGTTACTCACTCGTCGCGGGAGAGGATAGAAATGAGCAGTTCTTC
NA	TRBV5-1	TRBJ2-3	NA	CASSWTSHSGTDTQYF	TGCGCCAGCAGCTGGACAAGTCATAGCGGTACAGATACGCAGTATTTT
NA	TRBV6-1	TRBJ2-1	many	CASSLREWYLNEQFF	TGTGCCAGCAGTTTGAGGGAGTGGTACCTCAATGAGCAGTTCTTC
NA	TRBV19	TRBJ2-1	many	CASSSGAYNEQFF	TGTGCCAGTAGTTCCGGGGCATACAATGAGCAGTTCTTC
NA	TRBV7-8	TRBJ2-2	many	CASSFVPGQRTGELFF	TGTGCCAGCAGCTTTGTACCGGGACAAAGAACCGGGGAGCTGTTTTTT
TRBD2	TRBV20-1	TRBJ2-1	once	CGARRLAGASYNEQLF	TGCGGTGCTAGGAGACTAGCGGGGGCTTCCTACAATGAGCAGCTCTTC
TRBD2	TRBV9	TRBJ2-1	many	CASSARAGGPVGEQFF	TGTGCCAGCAGCGCTCGAGCGGGAGGGCCCGTCGGTGAGCAGTTCTTC
TRBD1	TRBV12-3/TRBV12-4	TRBJ2-2	many	CASSSRQGGFSGELFF	TGTGCCAGCAGTTCGAGACAGGGGGGTTTCTCCGGGGAGCTGTTTTTT
NA	TRBV12-3/TRBV12-4	TRBJ2-2	many	CASSFGGELFF	TGTGCCAGCAGTTTCGGCGGGGAGCTGTTTTTT
TRBD2	TRBV7-3	TRBJ2-1	few	CASSLSGGAQYEQFF	TGTGCCAGCAGCTTAAGCGGGGGGGCTCAGTATGAGCAGTTCTTC
TRBD2	TRBV20-1	TRBJ2-5	many	CSARDASSGEETQYF	TGCAGTGCTAGAGATGCGTCTAGCGGCGAAGAGACCCAGTACTTC
NA	TRBV19	TRBJ2-2	many	CASRYLDFSNTGELFF	TGTGCCAGTAGATATCTGGACTTCTCGAACACCGGGGAGCTGTTTTTT
TRBD2	TRBV11-2	TRBJ2-7	many	CASSSLAGGPYEQYF	TGTGCCAGCAGCTCACTAGCGGGAGGCCCCTACGAGCAGTACTTC
TRBD1	TRBV15	TRBJ1-1	many	CATSSPDREDYYAFF	TGTGCCACCAGCAGCCCCGACAGGGAAGATTATTATGCTTTCTTT
NA	TRBV29-1	TRBJ2-2	many	CSVEKAGVTGELFF	TGCAGCGTTGAAAAGGCAGGGGTAACCGGGGAGCTGTTTTTT
NA	TRBV4-1	TRBJ1-1	NA	CASSQDHRGRMGAFF	TGCGCCAGCAGCCAAGATCACCGGGGTAGGATGGGTGCTTTCTTT
NA	TRBV24-1	TRBJ2-7	many	CATSALRGASSYEQYF	TGTGCCACCAGTGCTTTACGGGGGGCTTCCTCCTACGAGCAGTACTTC
NA	TRBV6-1	TRBJ2-3	many	CASSEGARGTDTQYF	TGTGCCAGCAGTGAAGGTGCCAGGGGAACAGATACGCAGTATTTT
NA	TRBV6-6	TRBJ1-1	medium-sized	CASSYSADTEAFF	TGTGCCAGCAGTTACTCGGCTGACACTGAAGCTTTCTTT
TRBD1	TRBV19	TRBJ2-1	many	CASRLNPGAGGNEQFF	TGTGCCAGTAGGCTTAACCCAGGGGCAGGGGGTAATGAGCAGTTCTTC
TRBD1	TRBV27	TRBJ1-6	many	CASSKGQGAVYSPLHF	TGTGCCAGCAGCAAAGGACAGGGGGCTGTTTATTCACCCCTCCACTTT
NA	TRBV5-1	TRBJ2-5	many	CASSSSLGAVQETQYF	TGCGCCAGCAGCTCATCGCTCGGGGCAGTCCAAGAGACCCAGTACTTC
NA	TRBV3-1	TRBJ1-2	few	CASSHNQEDGYTF	TGTGCCAGCAGCCACAACCAGGAAGATGGCTACACCTTC